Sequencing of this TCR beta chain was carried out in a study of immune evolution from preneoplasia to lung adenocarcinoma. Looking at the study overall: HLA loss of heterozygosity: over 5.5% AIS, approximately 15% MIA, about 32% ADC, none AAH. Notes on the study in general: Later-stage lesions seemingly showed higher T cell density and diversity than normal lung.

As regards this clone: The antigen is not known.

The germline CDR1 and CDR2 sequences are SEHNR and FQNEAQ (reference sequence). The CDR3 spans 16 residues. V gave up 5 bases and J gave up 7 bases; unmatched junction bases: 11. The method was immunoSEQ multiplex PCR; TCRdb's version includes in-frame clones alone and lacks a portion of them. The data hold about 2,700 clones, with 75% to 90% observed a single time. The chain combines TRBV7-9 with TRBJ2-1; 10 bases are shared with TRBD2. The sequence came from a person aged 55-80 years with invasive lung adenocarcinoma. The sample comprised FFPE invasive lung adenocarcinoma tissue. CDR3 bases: TGTGCCAGCAGCCCTAGCGGGCTAGCGGGGGTGAATGAGCAGTTCTTC. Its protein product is CASSPSGLAGVNEQFF.